A selection of T cell receptor beta chains follows, all from one sample in a study of regulatory T cells in long-lasting Graves disease. From the multiplex PCR reads, TCRdb called clonotypes with MiXCR, one entry per CDR3 protein. Here the sample spans 600,000 to 800,000 distinct CDR3 sequences, around 30% being singletons. The sequencing here drew on peripheral blood mononuclear cells (PBMCs), taken when the disease was refractory, from a patient treated with antithyroid drugs. The receptors here all came from a female donor with Graves disease. Each CDR3 is given with its conserved first and last residue. The D gene is left open where the match is weak. Expanded clones are given a class, and other clones once, few, many or no size at all.

CDR3aa,CDR3nt,v_gene,j_gene,abundance,d_gene
CATPIKAGGTEAFF,TGTGCCACTCCAATAAAGGCAGGGGGCACTGAAGCTTTCTTT,TRBV12-3/TRBV12-4,TRBJ1-1,many,TRBD1
CASSYGPIANYGYTF,TGTGCCAGCAGTTACGGACCGATAGCTAACTATGGCTACACCTTC,TRBV6-6,TRBJ1-2,few,.
CSARDPNRVGGTYEQYF,TGCAGTGCTAGAGACCCAAACAGGGTCGGAGGTACCTACGAGCAGTACTTC,TRBV20-1,TRBJ2-7,.,.
CASSTGQPTGELFF,TGTGCCAGCAGTACAGGACAGCCCACCGGGGAGCTGTTTTTT,TRBV6-1,TRBJ2-2,.,.
CASSLGLAVGELFF,TGTGCCAGCAGTTTAGGACTAGCGGTCGGGGAGCTGTTTTTT,TRBV12-3/TRBV12-4,TRBJ2-2,.,TRBD2
CASSQTADEAFF,TGCGCCAGCAGCCAAACAGCCGACGAAGCTTTCTTT,TRBV4-1,TRBJ1-1,few,.
CASSLFGTRRTGELFF,TGTGCCAGCAGCTTATTTGGGACTAGGAGAACCGGGGAGCTGTTTTTT,TRBV7-3,TRBJ2-2,once,TRBD2
CASSLGTGGEDTF,TGTGCCAGCAGCTTAGGGACAGGGGGCGAGGACACCTTC,TRBV7-9,TRBJ1-2,.,TRBD1
CASSEDTGSSAYEQYF,TGTGCCAGCAGTGAAGACACCGGGAGCAGCGCCTACGAGCAGTACTTC,TRBV6-1,TRBJ2-7,.,.
CASSSPAGGQETQYF,TGTGCCAGCAGCTCCCCGGCGGGAGGGCAAGAGACCCAGTACTTC,TRBV5-4,TRBJ2-5,.,TRBD2
CASSKQRDSYEQYF,TGTGCCAGCAGCAAACAACGTGACAGCTACGAGCAGTACTTC,TRBV11-2,TRBJ2-7,.,.
CASSFPGTTEQYF,TGTGCCAGCAGTTTCCCAGGAACTACCGAGCAGTACTTC,TRBV12-3/TRBV12-4,TRBJ2-7,many,.
CASSERRGYEQYF,TGTGCCAGCAGTGAAAGGAGGGGCTACGAGCAGTACTTC,TRBV6-1,TRBJ2-7,.,.
CASRVQGPGGEKLFF,TGTGCCAGCAGAGTACAGGGACCTGGGGGTGAAAAACTGTTTTTT,TRBV12-3/TRBV12-4,TRBJ1-4,.,.
CSASPLAGGPYEQYF,TGCAGTGCTAGTCCTCTAGCGGGAGGACCCTACGAGCAGTACTTC,TRBV20-1,TRBJ2-7,few,TRBD2
CASSLEYLLGKGYTF,TGCGCCAGCAGCTTGGAGTATTTGTTGGGGAAAGGCTACACCTTC,TRBV5-1,TRBJ1-2,.,.
CASSLTTFGGYTF,TGCGCCAGCAGCTTGACCACATTCGGTGGCTACACCTTC,TRBV5-1,TRBJ1-2,few,.
CATSRETSESYEQYF,TGTGCCACCAGCAGAGAGACTAGCGAATCCTACGAGCAGTACTTC,TRBV15,TRBJ2-7,many,TRBD2
CASSPGDSYTYEQYF,TGTGCCAGCAGCCCCGGGGACAGTTACACCTACGAGCAGTACTTC,TRBV7-9,TRBJ2-7,once,TRBD1
CASSSLDRGPYGYTF,TGTGCCAGCAGTTCCTTAGACAGGGGGCCCTATGGCTACACCTTC,TRBV6-2/TRBV6-3,TRBJ1-2,.,TRBD1
CSARDLKGNQPQHF,TGCAGTGCTAGAGATCTTAAGGGCAATCAGCCCCAGCATTTT,TRBV20-1,TRBJ1-5,.,.
CSVEREQTFYEQYF,TGCAGCGTTGAACGGGAACAGACCTTCTACGAGCAGTACTTC,TRBV29-1,TRBJ2-7,few,.
CASSRASTGELFF,TGTGCCAGCTCACGGGCGAGCACCGGGGAGCTGTTTTTT,TRBV12-3/TRBV12-4,TRBJ2-2,many,.
CASSFFTDSTNYEQYF,TGTGCCAGCAGCTTCTTTACCGACTCGACCAACTACGAGCAGTACTTC,TRBV6-1,TRBJ2-7,.,.
CAWGTGFDQPQHF,TGTGCCTGGGGGACAGGGTTTGATCAGCCCCAGCATTTT,TRBV30,TRBJ1-5,.,TRBD1
CASSRGLGGTYEQYF,TGCGCCAGCAGTAGGGGCCTTGGGGGCACATACGAGCAGTACTTC,TRBV5-1,TRBJ2-7,.,.
CASTLTGGSEKLFF,TGTGCCAGCACCCTGACAGGGGGGAGTGAAAAACTGTTTTTT,TRBV12-3/TRBV12-4,TRBJ1-4,few,TRBD1
CASSSRGLGNTEAFF,TGTGCCAGCAGTTCAAGGGGTTTGGGGAACACTGAAGCTTTCTTT,TRBV28,TRBJ1-1,few,.
CASSISTGRQDGYTF,TGCGCCAGCTCTATCTCGACAGGGAGGCAAGATGGCTACACCTTC,TRBV5-1,TRBJ1-2,.,TRBD1
CSAGGSGYGYTF,TGCAGCGCCGGGGGGTCGGGTTATGGCTACACCTTC,TRBV29-1,TRBJ1-2,.,.
CASSQGSTSGTIEQYF,TGTGCCAGCAGCCAAGGATCTACTAGCGGGACTATCGAGCAGTACTTC,TRBV3-1,TRBJ2-7,few,TRBD2
CSVVRGEQNIQYF,TGCAGCGTTGTAAGGGGTGAGCAAAACATTCAGTACTTC,TRBV29-1,TRBJ2-4,.,.
CASSAQPGGPGLAGGPSEQYF,TGTGCCAGCAGCGCCCAGCCCGGGGGGCCGGGACTAGCGGGAGGGCCGTCCGAGCAGTACTTC,TRBV9,TRBJ2-7,.,TRBD2
CASSLTSRSYEQYF,TGTGCCAGCAGCCTGACTAGCCGCTCCTACGAGCAGTACTTC,TRBV5-6,TRBJ2-7,many,TRBD2
CASGLAADRGQTEAFF,TGTGCTAGTGGTTTGGCCGCGGACAGGGGTCAGACTGAAGCTTTCTTT,TRBV12-5,TRBJ1-1,.,TRBD1
CASSLTSSQPQHF,TGTGCCAGCAGCTTAACGTCTAGTCAGCCCCAGCATTTT,TRBV7-3,TRBJ1-5,few,.
CSARELAGPWEETQYF,TGCAGTGCTAGAGAACTAGCGGGCCCTTGGGAAGAGACCCAGTACTTC,TRBV20-1,TRBJ2-5,.,TRBD2
CAITGTGLYTGYTF,TGTGCCATCACCGGGACAGGGCTTTATACGGGCTACACCTTC,TRBV10-3,TRBJ1-2,.,TRBD1
CAIRQGAGNTIYF,TGTGCCATCAGACAGGGCGCCGGAAACACCATATATTTT,TRBV10-3,TRBJ1-3,.,.
CASSQIPGQRLIYGYTF,TGTGCCAGCAGCCAAATACCGGGACAGAGATTAATCTATGGCTACACCTTC,TRBV11-2,TRBJ1-2,.,TRBD1
CASSETRGFSGANVLTF,TGCGCCAGCAGTGAGACCCGGGGTTTCTCTGGGGCCAACGTCCTGACTTTC,TRBV10-2,TRBJ2-6,once,.
CASSFDLQGYGYTF,TGTGCCAGCAGTTTTGATTTACAGGGCTATGGCTACACCTTC,TRBV12-3/TRBV12-4,TRBJ1-2,many,.
CSARTGTAAETQYF,TGCAGTGCTAGAACCGGGACAGCGGCAGAGACCCAGTACTTC,TRBV20-1,TRBJ2-5,many,TRBD1
CASSQGIRPPNTEAFF,TGTGCCAGCAGCCAAGGGATAAGACCCCCGAACACTGAAGCTTTCTTT,TRBV14,TRBJ1-1,.,.
CASSGTGQSSYEQYF,TGTGCCAGTAGTGGAACCGGGCAAAGCTCCTACGAGCAGTACTTC,TRBV19,TRBJ2-7,.,.
CASSLWGQTNYGYTF,TGTGCCAGCAGTTTATGGGGACAGACTAACTATGGCTACACCTTC,TRBV28,TRBJ1-2,many,TRBD1
CASSLTTGNYGYTF,TGCGCCAGCAGCCTAACGACAGGGAACTATGGCTACACCTTC,TRBV5-1,TRBJ1-2,.,TRBD1
CASSPFAAVNTEAFF,TGTGCCAGCAGCCCATTTGCGGCAGTGAACACTGAAGCTTTCTTT,TRBV6-1,TRBJ1-1,.,.
CASSLGGSGYYGYTF,TGTGCCAGCAGTTTAGGTGGCAGCGGATATTATGGCTACACCTTC,TRBV28,TRBJ1-2,many,.
CSVLLAVQETQYF,TGCAGCGTTCTTCTTGCCGTACAAGAGACCCAGTACTTC,TRBV29-1,TRBJ2-5,.,.
CAWSSFGTGELFF,TGTGCCTGGTCTAGCTTCGGCACCGGGGAGCTGTTTTTT,TRBV30,TRBJ2-2,.,.
CATSRDRWGALYEQYF,TGTGCCACCAGCAGAGATCGGTGGGGGGCCCTCTACGAGCAGTACTTC,TRBV15,TRBJ2-7,.,.